The 2 T cell receptor beta chains presented below share a single source sample, sequenced in a study of T cells in Graves' hyperthyroidism and ophthalmopathy. TCR beta CDR3 region amplification was performed from RNA transcripts. Primed by the HTBI set, a first-round RT-PCR was run on the TCR CDR3. Each CDR3 protein gets one entry after TCRdb re-called the multiplex PCR reads with MiXCR. The table includes about 98,000 distinct CDR3 sequences, around 42% detected once. The sequenced sample consisted of peripheral blood or thyroid tissue (not recorded which). These receptors were taken from a woman in her 30s with Graves' hyperthyroidism.

The V call is TRBV20-1, the J call TRBJ1-4; D unclear. Between the trimmed V and J ends, which lost 3 bases and 4 bases, there was a span of 12 bases. Germline CDR1 DFQATT, CDR2 SNEGSKA (reference sequence). The length of the CDR3 is 14 residues. The CDR3 spells CSARGGTNNEKLFF. CDR3 DNA: TGCAGTGCTAGGGGCGGAACAAATAATGAAAAACTGTTTTTT.

This clonotype has at least ten counts. V usage is TRBV6-5 and J usage is TRBJ1-5, with D perhaps matching TRBD1 (5 bases). There are 14 residues in the CDR3. Germline loops: CDR1 MNHEY, CDR2 SVGAGI. V lost 5 bases to trimming and J lost 5 bases, with 13 bases between them. The CDR3 DNA follows: TGTGCCAGCAGTCCCGACAGACTGGATCAGCCCCAGCATTTT. Protein product: CASSPDRLDQPQHF.